The present T cell receptor beta chain was sequenced within a study of CXCR3-negative and CXCR3-positive naive CD8 T cells. The study, taken as a whole, reports: In CXCR3-positive naive cells, the TRB CDR3s were more hydrophobic than in CXCR3-negative naive cells. The study found that naive CXCR3-negative and CXCR3-positive cells shared TRBV-TRBJ usage, while memory cells differed. Comparably high diversity was seen in both naive subsets, and much lower diversity in memory CD8+ cells.

Regarding this clonotype: The antigen is unknown.

Germline V gene sequence: CDR1 DFQATT, CDR2 SNEGSKA (reference sequence). This CDR3 is built from 14 residues. UMI-labeled TRB cDNA libraries were prepared by 5' RACE. TCRdb reprocessed the 5' RACE reads, with one entry per CDR3 protein and no DNA. Its listing shows about 150,000 distinct CDR3 sequences. The sequence came from a human donor in good health. Some clones in this sample may be carry-over from other donors' samples. The sequenced sample consisted of naive CXCR3+ CD8+ T cells from blood. This sample's subset: CD45RO-CCR7+CD27+CD95- naive CD8+ T cells expressing CXCR3 (TNR3+). The chain carries TRBV20-1 and TRBJ2-4. This CDR3 reads CSAVLGLAKNIQYF.